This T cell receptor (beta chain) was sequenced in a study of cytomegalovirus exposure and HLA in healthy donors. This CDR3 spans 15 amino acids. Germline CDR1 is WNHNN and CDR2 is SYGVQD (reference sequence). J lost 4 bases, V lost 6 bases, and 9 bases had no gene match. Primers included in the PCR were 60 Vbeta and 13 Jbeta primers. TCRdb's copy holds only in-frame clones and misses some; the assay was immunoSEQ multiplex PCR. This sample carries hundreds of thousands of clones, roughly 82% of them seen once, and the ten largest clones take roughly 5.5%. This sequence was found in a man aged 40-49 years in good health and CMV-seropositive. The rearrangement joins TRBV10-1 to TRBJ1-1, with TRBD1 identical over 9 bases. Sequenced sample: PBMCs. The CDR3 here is CASSRTGTGSTEAFF. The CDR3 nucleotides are TGCGCCAGCAGCCGAACCGGGACAGGGAGCACTGAAGCTTTCTTT.